This T cell receptor beta chain was documented in a study of PD-1 and CTLA-4 blockade in melanoma. The CDR3 loop spans 16 amino acids. Germline-derived CDR1 and CDR2 are SGHTA and FQGNSA. V was cut by 5 bases and J by 0 bases, with 15 bases left in between. Method: immunoSEQ multiplex PCR; TCRdb's copy keeps in-frame clones and lacks some. The data contain about 32,000 clones, around 90% of them singletons. The chain is built from TRBV7-2 and TRBJ2-3; D is possibly TRBD1 (6 bases). The starting material was CD8+ T cells from peripheral blood, obtained from a patient given anti-PD-1 treatment. This TCR derives from a human donor with melanoma. Here the CDR3 DNA reads TGTGCCAGCAGCATAAACAGGGTTTCTAGCACAGATACGCAGTATTTT. It specifies CASSINRVSSTDTQYF.